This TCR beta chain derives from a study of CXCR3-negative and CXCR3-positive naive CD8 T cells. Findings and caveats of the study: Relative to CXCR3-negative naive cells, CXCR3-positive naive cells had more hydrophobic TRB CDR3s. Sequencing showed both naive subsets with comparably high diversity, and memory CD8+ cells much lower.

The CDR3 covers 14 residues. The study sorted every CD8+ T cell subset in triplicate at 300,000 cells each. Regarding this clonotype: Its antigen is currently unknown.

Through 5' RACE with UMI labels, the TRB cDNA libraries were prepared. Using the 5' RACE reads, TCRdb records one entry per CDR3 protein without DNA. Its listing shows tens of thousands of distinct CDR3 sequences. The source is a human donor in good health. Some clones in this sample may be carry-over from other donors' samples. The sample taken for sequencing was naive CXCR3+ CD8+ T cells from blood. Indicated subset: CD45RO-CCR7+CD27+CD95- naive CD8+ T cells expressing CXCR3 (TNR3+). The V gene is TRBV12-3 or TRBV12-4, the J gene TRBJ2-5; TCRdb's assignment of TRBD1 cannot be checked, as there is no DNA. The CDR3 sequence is CASSSSGLQETQYF.